This TCR beta chain was sequenced for a study of T cell responses to AZD1222 COVID-19 vaccine. TCRdb keeps only in-frame clones here, not all; method: immunoSEQ multiplex PCR. The table has about 83,000 clones, approximately 92% seen once. Germline lookup yields CDR1 LGHDT and CDR2 YNNKEL (reference sequence). The V end was cut by 1 base, the J end by 0 bases, with 4 bases between. The CDR3 totals 15 residues. On this clone: This same CDR3 is encoded by further DNA sequences in the sample.

The J gene is TRBJ1-6, the V gene TRBV3-1 (or the pseudogene TRBV3-2); D is unclear. This clonotype was sampled from an adult in good health. Specimen: peripheral blood, collected on day 0 of AZD1222 vaccination. CDR3 protein: CASSQGSSYNSPLHF. CDR3 nucleotides: TGTGCCAGCAGCCAAGGAAGCTCCTATAATTCACCCCTCCACTTT.